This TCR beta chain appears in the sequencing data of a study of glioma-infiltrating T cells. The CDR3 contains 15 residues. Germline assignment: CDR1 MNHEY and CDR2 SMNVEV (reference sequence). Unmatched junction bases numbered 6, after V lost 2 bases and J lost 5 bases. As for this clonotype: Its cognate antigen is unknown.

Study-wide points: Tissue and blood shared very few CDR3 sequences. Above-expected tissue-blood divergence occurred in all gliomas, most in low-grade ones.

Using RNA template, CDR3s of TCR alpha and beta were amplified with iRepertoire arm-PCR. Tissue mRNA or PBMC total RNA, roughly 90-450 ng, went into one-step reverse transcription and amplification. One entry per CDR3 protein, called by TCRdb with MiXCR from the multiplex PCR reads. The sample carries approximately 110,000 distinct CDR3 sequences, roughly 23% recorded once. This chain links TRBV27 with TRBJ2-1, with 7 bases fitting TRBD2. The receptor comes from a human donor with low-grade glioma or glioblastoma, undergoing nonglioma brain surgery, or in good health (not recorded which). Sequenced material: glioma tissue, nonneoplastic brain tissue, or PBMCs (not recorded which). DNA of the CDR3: TGTGCCAGCAGTTTACCCCAAGCGGGGAACAATGAGCAGTTCTTC. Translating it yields CASSLPQAGNNEQFF.